This T cell receptor (beta chain) was obtained from a study of cytomegalovirus exposure and HLA in healthy donors. Findings and caveats of the study: The study put 150 to 200 TCR beta chains on its list as cytomegalovirus-associated. When analyzed later, a missense DCLRE1C variant was found to be linked to TCR beta V- and J-gene trimming. Reports indicate that TCR beta sequences accurately predicted the HLA-A and HLA-B alleles of most subjects.

Details on this clone: Its matching antigen is unknown.

Primers: 60 Vbeta forward and 13 Jbeta reverse. Sequenced by immunoSEQ multiplex PCR; TCRdb stores in-frame clones only, minus some. This table has just over 150,000 clones, 65% to 80% appearing once. The CDR3 is 13 residues long. Germline V gene lookup returns CDR1 SGDLS and CDR2 YYNGEE. Trimming shortened V by 2 bases and J by 2 bases, and 6 bases separated the two germline ends. The V call is TRBV9, the J call TRBJ2-3; D unclear. Sequences were obtained from PBMCs. This TCR was sampled from a female donor in good health and CMV-seronegative. The CDR3 bases are TGTGCCAGCAGCGTGGGCGTCACAGATACGCAGTATTTT. Translation gives CASSVGVTDTQYF.